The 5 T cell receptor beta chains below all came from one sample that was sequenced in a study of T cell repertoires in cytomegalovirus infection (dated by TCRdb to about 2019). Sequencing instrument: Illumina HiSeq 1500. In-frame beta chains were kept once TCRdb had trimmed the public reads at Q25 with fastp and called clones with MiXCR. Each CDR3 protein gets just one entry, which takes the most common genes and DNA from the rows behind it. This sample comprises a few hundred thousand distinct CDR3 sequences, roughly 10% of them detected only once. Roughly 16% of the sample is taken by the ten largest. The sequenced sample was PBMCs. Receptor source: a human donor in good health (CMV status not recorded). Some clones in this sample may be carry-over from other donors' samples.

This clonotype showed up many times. CDR3 in amino acids: CASSTGQGFNEKLFF. Here the CDR3 DNA reads TGTGCCAGCAGCACCGGACAGGGCTTTAATGAAAAACTGTTTTTT. The J gene is TRBJ1-4, the V gene TRBV7-9; TRBD1 matches 8 bases. Trimming cost V 5 bases and J 4 bases; bases outside gene matches: 6. The CDR3 is made up of 15 amino acids. CDR1 and CDR2 (germline): SEHNR, FQNEAQ (reference sequence).

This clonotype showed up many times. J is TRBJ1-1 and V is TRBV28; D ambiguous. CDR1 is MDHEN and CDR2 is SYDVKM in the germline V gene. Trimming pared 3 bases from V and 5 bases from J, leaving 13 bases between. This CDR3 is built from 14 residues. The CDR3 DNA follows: TGTGCCAGCAGTTTGATCCCCGGAGGGACTGAAGCTTTCTTT. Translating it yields CASSLIPGGTEAFF.

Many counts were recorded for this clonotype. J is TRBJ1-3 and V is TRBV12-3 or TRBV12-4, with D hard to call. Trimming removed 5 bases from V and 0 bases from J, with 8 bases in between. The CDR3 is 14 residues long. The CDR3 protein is CASSTANSGNTIYF. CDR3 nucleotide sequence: TGTGCCAGCAGTACAGCGAACTCTGGAAACACCATATATTTT.

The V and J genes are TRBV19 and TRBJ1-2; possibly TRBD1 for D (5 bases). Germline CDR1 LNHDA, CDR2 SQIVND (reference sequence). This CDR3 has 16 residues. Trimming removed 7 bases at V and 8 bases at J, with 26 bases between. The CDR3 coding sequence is TGTGCCAGTACCACGACCCCCGGGGGAAACATCGCCGGCTACACCTTC. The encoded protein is CASTTTPGGNIAGYTF. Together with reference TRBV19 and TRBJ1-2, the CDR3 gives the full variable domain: DGGITQSPKYLFRKEGQNVTLSCEQNLNHDAMYWYRQDPGQGLRLIYYSQIVNDFQKGDIAEGYSVSREKKESFPLTVTSAQKNPTAFYLCASTTTPGGNIAGYTFGSGTRLTVV.

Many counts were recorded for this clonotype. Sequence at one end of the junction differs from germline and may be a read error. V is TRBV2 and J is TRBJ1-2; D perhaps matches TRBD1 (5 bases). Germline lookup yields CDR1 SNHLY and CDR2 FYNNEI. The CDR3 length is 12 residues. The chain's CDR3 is CASSGTPYDYTF. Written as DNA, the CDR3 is TGTGCCAGCAGTGGGACACCTTATGACTACACCTTC.